These 29 T cell receptor beta chains share one sample of origin, sequenced in a study of T-cell reconstitution after alpha-beta-depleted transplantation in children. Unique molecular identifiers featured in how the TCRbeta library was prepared. TCRdb fed the PCR reads into MiXCR, producing one record per CDR3 protein. The data show 500,000 to 650,000 distinct CDR3 sequences, 10% to 15% seen once. The material sequenced was PBMCs, mostly from graft donor cells, taken 360 days after TCRalphabeta/CD19-depleted stem cell transplant. These TCRs come from a male patient between 10 and 17 years old who had a stem cell transplant for acute myeloid leukemia, so the T cells may come from the graft donor.

The V gene is TRBV9, the J gene TRBJ2-7; no definite D call. The CDR3 is 13 amino acids. Per the germline V gene, CDR1 is SGDLS and CDR2 is YYNGEE. V lost 0 bases to trimming and J lost 5 bases, with 9 bases between them. In DNA, the CDR3 is TGTGCCAGCAGCGTAGATCTGGTCGACGAGCAGTACTTC. Translating gives CASSVDLVDEQYF. Complete variable domain (other parts from reference TRBV9 and TRBJ2-7): DSGVTQTPKHLITATGQRVTLRCSPRSGDLSVYWYQQSLDQGLQFLIQYYNGEERAKGNILERFSAQQFPDLHSELNLSSLELGDSALYFCASSVDLVDEQYFGPGTRLTVT.

This clonotype was counted only a few times. The chain carries TRBV4-2 and TRBJ2-1, with TRBD2 matching over 12 bases. CDR1 is LGHNA, CDR2 YNFKEQ, per germline. The junction had 5 bases not matched to a gene; V was cut back by 3 bases and J by 5 bases. This CDR3 comprises 16 residues. CDR3 protein: CASSHGWTSGNNEQFF. As DNA, the CDR3 is TGTGCCAGCAGCCACGGTTGGACTAGCGGGAACAATGAGCAGTTCTTC.

This clonotype appeared many times. CDR3 in DNA: TGCAGTGCCAGACCCTTCCCGGGCCAGCCCCAGCATTTT. This encodes CSARPFPGQPQHF. The chain links TRBV20-1 to TRBJ1-5, with D hard to call. CDR1 is DFQATT and CDR2 is SNEGSKA in the germline V gene (reference sequence). The V end was cut by 6 bases, the J end by 7 bases, with 16 bases between. The CDR3 spans 13 residues.

The V gene is TRBV20-1, the J gene TRBJ2-7, with 8 bases that match TRBD2. Germline V gene data show CDR1 as DFQATT and CDR2 as SNEGSKA (reference sequence). Trimming removed 7 bases from V and 6 bases from J; junction bases left unmatched: 14. The CDR3 loop spans 14 amino acids. The CDR3 DNA reads as TGCAGTGTCGGTACGAGCGGGAGAGTCCCCGAGCAGTACTTC. This codes for CSVGTSGRVPEQYF.

V is TRBV6-2 or TRBV6-3 and J is TRBJ2-5, with 8 bases aligning to TRBD2. The CDR3 sequence is 16 residues long. Germline CDR1 and CDR2: MNHEY and SVGEGT. The trim removed 11 bases at V and 5 bases at J, leaving 19 bases unmatched. CDR3 nucleotides: TGTGCCGGACGTCTCTACCACGGGAGGGCCCGGGAGACCCAGTACTTC. Its protein is CAGRLYHGRARETQYF.

This rearrangement joins TRBV15 to TRBJ2-7; D gene uncertain. The CDR3 spans 13 residues. With 1 base removed from V and 3 bases from J, the gap between germline ends came to 7 bases. Looked up from germline, CDR1 is LNHNV and CDR2 is YYDKDF (reference sequence). CDR3 bases: TGTGCCACCAGCAGAGGAACCGTCTACGAGCAGTACTTC. Its translation: CATSRGTVYEQYF. Variable domain in full (rest from reference TRBV15 and TRBJ2-7): DAMVIQNPRYQVTQFGKPVTLSCSQTLNHNVMYWYQQKSSQAPKLLFHYYDKDFNNEADTPDNFQSRRPNTSFCFLDIRSPGLGDTAMYLCATSRGTVYEQYFGPGTRLTVT.

V is TRBV12-3 or TRBV12-4 and J is TRBJ2-5; a possible D gene is TRBD1 (5 bases). The CDR3 length is 13 residues. V was pared by 5 bases and J by 6 bases, with 13 bases between. The CDR3 nucleotides read TGTGCCAGCAGTATCAGGGAATTGAAGACCCAGTACTTC. This translates into CASSIRELKTQYF.

The chain couples TRBV28 to TRBJ2-3; 9 bases fit TRBD2. CDR1 is MDHEN and CDR2 is SYDVKM in the germline V gene. The junction had 14 bases not matched to a gene; V was cut back by 5 bases and J by 8 bases. CDR3 length: 16 amino acids. The CDR3 loop reads CASSPLSGGRPATQYF. The CDR3 DNA is TGTGCCAGCAGTCCCCTTAGCGGGGGCCGTCCAGCTACGCAGTATTTT.

This clonotype was detected a few times. The V gene is TRBV12-3 or TRBV12-4, the J gene TRBJ2-1; TRBD2 agrees at 9 bases. CDR3 length equals 17 residues. Trimming at V came to 2 bases and at J to 7 bases, leaving 12 bases not matched to a gene. DNA for the CDR3: TGTGCCAGCAGTTTAAGGGTAGCGGGAGCAAGTAAAAATGAGCAGTTCTTC. Residues: CASSLRVAGASKNEQFF.

This clonotype turned up a few times. The chain has TRBV12-3 or TRBV12-4 and TRBJ2-2; 8 bases are a match to TRBD2. J gave up 2 bases and V 7 bases, and 6 bases lay outside the gene matches. CDR3 length: 15 amino acids. The CDR3 reads CASIAGGRNTGELFF. DNA of the CDR3: TGTGCCAGCATCGCGGGAGGCCGAAACACCGGGGAGCTGTTTTTT.

This clonotype was counted only a few times. The CDR3 here is CSVESRAPIIYGYTF. The CDR3, as DNA: TGCAGCGTTGAAAGCAGGGCCCCTATTATCTATGGCTACACCTTC. V and J are TRBV29-1 and TRBJ1-2; D might be TRBD1 (5 bases). Between the trimmed V and J ends, which lost 2 bases and 4 bases, there was a span of 17 bases. Looked up from germline, CDR1 is SQVTM and CDR2 is ANQGSEA. This CDR3 spans 15 amino acids.

V is TRBV24-1 and J is TRBJ2-7; 7 bases agree with TRBD2. CDR3 length: 18 residues. J gave up 3 bases and V 1 base, and 14 bases lay outside the gene matches. The germline V gene encodes CDR1 KGHDR and CDR2 SFDVKD. The CDR3 DNA follows: TGTGCCACCAGTGATTTCCCATCTCCTAGCGGAGCCCTCTACGAGCAGTACTTC. Protein sequence: CATSDFPSPSGALYEQYF.

The table lists this clonotype with a few counts. The rearrangement uses TRBV10-3 and TRBJ1-1; a possible D gene is TRBD1 (5 bases). The CDR3 runs to 12 residues. Germline V CDR1 and CDR2: ENHRY, SYGVKD. Between the trimmed V and J ends, which lost 3 bases and 7 bases, there was a span of 9 bases. CDR3 protein: CAISEQELEAFF. The DNA for the CDR3 is TGTGCCATCAGTGAACAGGAACTTGAAGCTTTCTTT.

This clonotype was counted many times. The genes are TRBV5-5 and TRBJ2-7; TRBD2 aligns across 9 bases. Germline CDR1 reads SGHKS; CDR2 reads YYEKEE (reference sequence). The V segment lost 3 bases and the J segment 6 bases; nucleotides outside the gene matches: 7. The CDR3 has 14 residues. The CDR3 region is CASSYAGLAFEQYF. The CDR3 region has the DNA TGTGCCAGCAGCTACGCTGGACTAGCGTTCGAGCAGTACTTC.

The chain has TRBV7-6 and TRBJ2-5; D might be TRBD1 (6 bases). Trimming cost V 2 bases and J 2 bases, with 12 bases left between them. This CDR3 region has 15 residues. Per the germline V gene, CDR1 is SGHVS and CDR2 is FNYEAQ. CDR3 nucleotides: TGTGCCAGCAGCTTACCCTGGACAGCACAAGAGACCCAGTACTTC. Amino acid sequence: CASSLPWTAQETQYF.

The rearrangement uses TRBV5-1 and TRBJ1-4; tentative D call: TRBD1 (6 bases). The germline CDR1 and CDR2 sequences are SGHRS and YFSETQ. This CDR3 region has 17 residues. Trimming shortened V by 4 bases and J by 5 bases, and 21 bases separated the two germline ends. The CDR3 DNA sequence: TGCGCCAGCAGCGGGAGGGGGGGCGCGGATCGCAATGAAAAACTGTTTTTT. Translation: CASSGRGGADRNEKLFF. The whole variable domain, remainder taken from reference TRBV5-1 and TRBJ1-4, is KAGVTQTPRYLIKTRGQQVTLSCSPISGHRSVSWYQQTPGQGLQFLFEYFSETQRNKGNFPGRFSGRQFSNSRSEMNVSTLELGDSALYLCASSGRGGADRNEKLFFGSGTQLSVL.

The CDR3 is CASSQTHQPQHF. CDR3 nucleotide sequence: TGTGCCAGCAGTCAAACACATCAGCCCCAGCATTTT. The chain combines TRBV28 with TRBJ1-5, with no clear D. V lost 5 bases and J 5 bases, leaving 7 bases between the germline ends. Germline CDR1 is MDHEN and CDR2 is SYDVKM. This CDR3 has 12 amino acids.

The V call is TRBV24-1, the J call TRBJ2-3; D is ambiguous. CDR1 and CDR2 (germline): KGHDR, SFDVKD. Between the trimmed V and J ends, which lost 5 bases and 0 bases, there was a span of 11 bases. This CDR3 has 15 amino acids. The CDR3 is CATSVDLFSTDTQYF. CDR3 coding DNA: TGTGCCACCAGTGTGGACCTCTTTAGCACAGATACGCAGTATTTT.

This clonotype was seen a handful of times. This chain connects TRBV7-9 to TRBJ2-7; 9 positions match TRBD2. The CDR3 runs 14 residues. Germline V gene sequence: CDR1 SEHNR, CDR2 FQNEAQ (reference sequence). The V gene end was trimmed by 8 bases and the J gene end by 3 bases; junction bases not matched to a gene: 8. The CDR3 DNA reads TGTGCCAGCGACCTCTCGCGGGAGGGCTACGAGCAGTACTTC. This sequence encodes CASDLSREGYEQYF.

The chain couples TRBV12-5 to TRBJ1-1, with 7 bases matching TRBD1. V shed 2 bases, J shed 4 bases, and the junction held 10 bases outside the gene matches. The CDR3 contains 16 residues. CDR1 LGHNT and CDR2 FRNRAP come from the germline V gene. In DNA, the CDR3 is TGTGCTAGTGGTTTGCACCGGGGACAGACGGCCACTGAAGCTTTCTTT. It is translated as CASGLHRGQTATEAFF.

The V call is TRBV6-2 or TRBV6-3, the J call TRBJ2-1; 10 nucleotides align to TRBD2. CDR1 and CDR2 from the germline V gene are MNHEY and SVGEGT. This CDR3 is 16 amino acids long. Trimming removed 0 bases from V and 5 bases from J; junction bases left unmatched: 4. The chain's CDR3 is CASSYSAGGVHNEQFF. The CDR3 DNA reads as TGTGCCAGCAGTTACTCAGCGGGAGGGGTCCACAATGAGCAGTTCTTC.

There are a few counts of this clonotype. The chain has TRBV7-2 and TRBJ2-1; 7 bases fit TRBD2. This CDR3 contains 15 residues. With V trimmed by 5 bases and J by 4 bases, 8 bases remained unmatched. The V gene's germline CDR1 is SGHTA and CDR2 FQGNSA. CDR3 amino acids: CASSAAGRLYNEQFF. DNA for the CDR3: TGTGCCAGCAGCGCAGCGGGACGATTATACAATGAGCAGTTCTTC.

This clonotype has a handful of counts. The gene calls are TRBV7-8 and TRBJ2-7; D is possibly TRBD2 (6 bases). V was clipped by 6 bases and J by 2 bases, with 14 bases between them. CDR3 length: 14 residues. CDR1 SGHVS and CDR2 FQNEAQ come from the germline V gene. This CDR3 is CASRTRDVPYEQYF. CDR3 DNA: TGTGCCAGCAGGACGCGGGACGTACCCTACGAGCAGTACTTC.

This clonotype was seen a few times. The rearrangement uses TRBV28 and TRBJ1-1; D remains unclear. The CDR3 covers 16 residues. Trimming left V 3 bases short and J 2 bases short, with 16 bases between. Germline-derived CDR1 and CDR2 are MDHEN and SYDVKM. The DNA for the CDR3 is TGTGCCAGCAGTTTTAGAGTATTCGACCAAAACACTGAAGCTTTCTTT. Amino acid sequence: CASSFRVFDQNTEAFF.

The chain carries TRBV30 and TRBJ2-1; TRBD2 matches at 7 bases. CDR1 and CDR2 (germline): GTSNPN, SVGIG (reference sequence). The CDR3 has 15 amino acids. J gave up 0 bases and V 6 bases, and 8 bases lay outside the gene matches. CDR3 bases: TGTGCCTGTTTCCGCGGGGGTCCCTCCTACAATGAGCAGTTCTTC. Residues: CACFRGGPSYNEQFF.

A few counts support this clonotype. The J gene is TRBJ2-6, the V gene TRBV29-1, with D possibly matching TRBD1 (6 bases). V was shortened by 4 bases and J by 2 bases, with 15 bases between the two germline ends. The CDR3 consists of 16 residues. Germline V gene sequence: CDR1 SQVTM, CDR2 ANQGSEA. The CDR3 here is CSVVRQGITGANVLTF. Written as DNA, the CDR3 is TGCAGCGTTGTAAGGCAGGGGATCACTGGGGCCAACGTCCTGACTTTC.

This clonotype was picked up a small number of times. CDR3: CASGVGIGYNEQFF. CDR3 bases: TGTGCCAGCGGGGTGGGTATTGGCTACAATGAGCAGTTCTTC. J is TRBJ2-1 and V is TRBV6-2 or TRBV6-3; D gene uncertain. Per germline, CDR1 MNHEY and CDR2 SVGEGT. Deletions cut 8 bases from V and 3 bases from J, with 14 bases between. The CDR3 is 14 amino acids.

This clonotype has ten or more counts. The V and J genes are TRBV24-1 and TRBJ2-2; D is unclear. V was clipped by 2 bases and J by 7 bases, with 7 bases between them. The CDR3 sequence is 13 residues long. Germline values: CDR1 KGHDR, CDR2 SFDVKD. The CDR3 region is CATSDYLNGELFF. CDR3 nucleotide sequence: TGTGCCACCAGTGATTACCTGAACGGGGAGCTGTTTTTT.

This clonotype is a singleton in its sample. V gene TRBV7-3 combines with J gene TRBJ1-1; D gene ambiguous. The V gene's germline CDR1 is SGHTA and CDR2 FQGTGA. V was pared by 4 bases and J by 0 bases, with 9 bases between. This CDR3 is 14 amino acids long. The CDR3 DNA follows: TGTGCCAGCAGCTCCTGGACCCTGAACACTGAAGCTTTCTTT. This translates into CASSSWTLNTEAFF.